This T cell receptor (beta chain) was retrieved from a study of T cells in tuberculosis. Germline CDR1 reads SNHLY; CDR2 reads FYNNEI. V shed 6 bases and J shed 4 bases, with 7 bases lying between them. This CDR3 region has 12 residues. Documented time point: new active TB diagnosis, blood taken before or within 7 days of starting treatment. The data were produced by immunoSEQ multiplex PCR, yet TCRdb's version contains in-frame clones alone and is incomplete. This sample has 20,000 to 25,000 clones, with about 85% found just once. This TCR came from an adult with tuberculosis. The sample was PBMCs, taken at tuberculosis diagnosis. The chain recombines TRBV2 with TRBJ1-3; D is unresolved. DNA for the CDR3: TGTGCCAGCAGCCCTATCGGAAACACCATATATTTT. Its translation is CASSPIGNTIYF.